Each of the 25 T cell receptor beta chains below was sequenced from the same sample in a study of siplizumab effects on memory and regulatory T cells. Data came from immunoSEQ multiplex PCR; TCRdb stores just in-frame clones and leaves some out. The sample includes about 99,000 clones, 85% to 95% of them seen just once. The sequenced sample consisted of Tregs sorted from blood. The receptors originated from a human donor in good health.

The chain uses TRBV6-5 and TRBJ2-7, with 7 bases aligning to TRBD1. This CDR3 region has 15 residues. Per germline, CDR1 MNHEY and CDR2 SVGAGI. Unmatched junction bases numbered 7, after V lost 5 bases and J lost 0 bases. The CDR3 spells CASSASGQFSYEQYF. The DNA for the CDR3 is TGTGCCAGCAGTGCCTCGGGACAGTTCTCCTACGAGCAGTACTTC.

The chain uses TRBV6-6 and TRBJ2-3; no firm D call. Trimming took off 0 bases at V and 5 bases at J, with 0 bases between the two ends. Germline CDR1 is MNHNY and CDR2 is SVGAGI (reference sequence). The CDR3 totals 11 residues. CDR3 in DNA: TGTGCCAGCAGTTACTCAGATACGCAGTATTTT. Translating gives CASSYSDTQYF.

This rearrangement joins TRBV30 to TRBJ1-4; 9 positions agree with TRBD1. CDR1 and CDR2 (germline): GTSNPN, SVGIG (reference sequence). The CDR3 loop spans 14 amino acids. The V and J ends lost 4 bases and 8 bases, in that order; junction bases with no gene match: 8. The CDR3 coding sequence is TGTGCCTGGAATATAGGACAGGGGCACGAAAAACTGTTTTTT. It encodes CAWNIGQGHEKLFF. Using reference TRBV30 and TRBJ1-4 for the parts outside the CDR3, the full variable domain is SQTIHQWPATLVQPVGSPLSLECTVEGTSNPNLYWYRQAAGRGLQLLFYSVGIGQISSEVPQNLSASRPQDRQFILSSKKLLLSDSGFYLCAWNIGQGHEKLFFGSGTQLSVL.

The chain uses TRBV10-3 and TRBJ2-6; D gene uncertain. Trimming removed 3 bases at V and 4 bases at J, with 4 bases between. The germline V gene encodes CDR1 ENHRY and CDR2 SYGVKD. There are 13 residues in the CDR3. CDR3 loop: CAISEMGANVLTF. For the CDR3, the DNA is TGTGCCATCAGTGAAATGGGGGCCAACGTCCTGACTTTC.

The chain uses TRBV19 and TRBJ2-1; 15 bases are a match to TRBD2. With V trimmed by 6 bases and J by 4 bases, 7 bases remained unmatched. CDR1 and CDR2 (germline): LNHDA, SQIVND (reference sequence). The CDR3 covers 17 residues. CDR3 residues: CASRTGTSGRRYNEQFF. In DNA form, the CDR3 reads TGTGCCAGTAGAACCGGGACTAGCGGGAGGCGATACAATGAGCAGTTCTTC.

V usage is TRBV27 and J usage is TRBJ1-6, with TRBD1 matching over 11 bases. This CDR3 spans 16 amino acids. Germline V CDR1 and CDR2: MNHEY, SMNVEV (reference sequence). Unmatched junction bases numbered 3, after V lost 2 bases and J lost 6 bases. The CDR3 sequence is CASSLRTGGGNSPLHF. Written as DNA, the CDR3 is TGTGCCAGCAGTTTACGGACAGGGGGCGGTAATTCACCCCTCCACTTT.

The CDR3 DNA sequence: TGCGCCAGCAGGGAGGGGGCGTTTCAGCCCCAGCATTTT. Its protein product is CASREGAFQPQHF. This chain uses TRBV10-2 with TRBJ1-5; the match to TRBD1 covers 7 bases. J lost 6 bases, V lost 6 bases, and 5 bases had no gene match. CDR1 and CDR2 (germline): WSHSY, SAAADI. The CDR3 covers 13 residues.

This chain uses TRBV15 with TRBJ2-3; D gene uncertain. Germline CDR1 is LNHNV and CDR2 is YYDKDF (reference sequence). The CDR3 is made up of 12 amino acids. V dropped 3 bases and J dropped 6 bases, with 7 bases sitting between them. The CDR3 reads CATSRQSDTQYF. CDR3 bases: TGTGCCACCAGCAGGCAGTCGGATACGCAGTATTTT. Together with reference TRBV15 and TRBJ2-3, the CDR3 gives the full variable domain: DAMVIQNPRYQVTQFGKPVTLSCSQTLNHNVMYWYQQKSSQAPKLLFHYYDKDFNNEADTPDNFQSRRPNTSFCFLDIRSPGLGDTAMYLCATSRQSDTQYFGPGTRLTVL.

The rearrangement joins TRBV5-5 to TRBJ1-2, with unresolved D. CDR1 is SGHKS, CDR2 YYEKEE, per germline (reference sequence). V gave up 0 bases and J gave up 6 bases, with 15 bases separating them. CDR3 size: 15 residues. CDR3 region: CASSLGPANIDGYTF. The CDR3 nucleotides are TGTGCCAGCAGCTTGGGGCCTGCGAATATAGATGGCTACACCTTC.

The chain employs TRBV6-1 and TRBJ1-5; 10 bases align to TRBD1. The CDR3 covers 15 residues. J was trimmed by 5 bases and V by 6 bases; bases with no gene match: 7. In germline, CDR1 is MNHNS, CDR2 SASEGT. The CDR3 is CASSDRDRGYQPQHF. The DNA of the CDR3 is TGTGCCAGCAGCGACCGGGACAGGGGTTATCAGCCCCAGCATTTT.

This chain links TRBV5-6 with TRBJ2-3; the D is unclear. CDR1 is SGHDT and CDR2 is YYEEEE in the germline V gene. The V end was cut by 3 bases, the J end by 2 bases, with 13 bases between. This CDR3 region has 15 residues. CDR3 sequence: CASSSLVAATDTQYF. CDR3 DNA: TGTGCCAGCAGCTCCTTAGTAGCTGCCACAGATACGCAGTATTTT.

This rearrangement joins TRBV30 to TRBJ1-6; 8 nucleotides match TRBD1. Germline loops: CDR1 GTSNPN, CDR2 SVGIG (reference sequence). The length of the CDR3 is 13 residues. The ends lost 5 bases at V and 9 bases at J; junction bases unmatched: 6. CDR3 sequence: CAWGGQGGSPLHF. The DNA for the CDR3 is TGTGCCTGGGGCGGACAGGGTGGTTCACCCCTCCACTTT.

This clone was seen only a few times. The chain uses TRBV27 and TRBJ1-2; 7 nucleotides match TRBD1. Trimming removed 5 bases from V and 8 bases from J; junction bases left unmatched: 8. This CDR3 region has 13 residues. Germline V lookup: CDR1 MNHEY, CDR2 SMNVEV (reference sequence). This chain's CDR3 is CASSLRGHRGYTF. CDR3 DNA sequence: TGTGCCAGCAGTCTAAGGGGGCATCGGGGCTACACCTTC.

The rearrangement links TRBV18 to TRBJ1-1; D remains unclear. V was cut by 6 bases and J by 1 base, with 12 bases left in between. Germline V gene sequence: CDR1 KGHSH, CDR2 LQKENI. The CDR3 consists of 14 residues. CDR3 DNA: TGTGCCAGCTCCCGCGGACGGCAGAACACTGAAGCTTTCTTT. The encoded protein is CASSRGRQNTEAFF.

The CDR3 sequence: CASSLISEGEQFF. DNA of the CDR3: TGCGCCAGCAGCTTGATCTCCGAGGGTGAGCAGTTCTTC. The rearrangement joins TRBV5-1 to TRBJ2-1, with a tentative D call TRBD2 (5 bases). This CDR3 is 13 amino acids long. Deletions cut 1 base from V and 9 bases from J, with 11 bases between. Germline V gene sequence: CDR1 SGHRS, CDR2 YFSETQ.

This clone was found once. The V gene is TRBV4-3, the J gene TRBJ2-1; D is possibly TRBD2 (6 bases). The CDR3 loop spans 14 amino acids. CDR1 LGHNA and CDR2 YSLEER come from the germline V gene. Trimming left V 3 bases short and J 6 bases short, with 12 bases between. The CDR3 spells CASSHSGTPNEQFF. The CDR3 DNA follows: TGCGCCAGCAGCCACTCCGGGACTCCCAATGAGCAGTTCTTC.

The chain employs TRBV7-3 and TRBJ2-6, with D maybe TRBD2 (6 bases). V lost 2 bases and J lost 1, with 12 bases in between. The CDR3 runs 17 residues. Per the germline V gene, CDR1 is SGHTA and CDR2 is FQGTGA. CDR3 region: CASSLRAGTSGANVLTF. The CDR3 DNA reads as TGTGCCAGCAGCTTACGGGCGGGAACTTCTGGGGCCAACGTCCTGACTTTC.

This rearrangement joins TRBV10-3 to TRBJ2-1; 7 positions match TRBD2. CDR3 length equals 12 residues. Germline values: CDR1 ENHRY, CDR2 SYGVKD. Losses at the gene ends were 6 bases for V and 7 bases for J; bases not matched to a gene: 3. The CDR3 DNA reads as TGTGCCATCAGCGGGGGGTGGAATGAGCAGTTCTTC. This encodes CAISGGWNEQFF.

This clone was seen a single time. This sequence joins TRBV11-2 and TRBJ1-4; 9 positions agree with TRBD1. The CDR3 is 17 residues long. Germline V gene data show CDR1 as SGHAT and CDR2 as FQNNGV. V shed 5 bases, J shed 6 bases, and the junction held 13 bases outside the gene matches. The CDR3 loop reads CASSAGQGYSLDEKLFF. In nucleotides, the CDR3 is TGTGCCAGCAGCGCGGGACAGGGCTATTCCCTAGATGAAAAACTGTTTTTT.

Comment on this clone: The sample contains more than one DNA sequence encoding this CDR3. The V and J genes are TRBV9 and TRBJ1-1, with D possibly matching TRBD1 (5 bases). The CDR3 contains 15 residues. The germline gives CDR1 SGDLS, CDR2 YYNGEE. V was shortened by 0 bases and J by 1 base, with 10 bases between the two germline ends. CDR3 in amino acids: CASSVGTGRNTEAFF. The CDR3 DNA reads TGTGCCAGCAGCGTAGGAACAGGAAGGAACACTGAAGCTTTCTTT.

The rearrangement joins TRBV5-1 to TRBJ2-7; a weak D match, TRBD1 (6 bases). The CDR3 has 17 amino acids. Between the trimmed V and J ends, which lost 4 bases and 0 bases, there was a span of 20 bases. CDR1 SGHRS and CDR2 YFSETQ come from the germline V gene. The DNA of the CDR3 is TGCGCCAGCAGCGCAACTTTTGGACAGAAGAGCTCCTACGAGCAGTACTTC. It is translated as CASSATFGQKSSYEQYF.

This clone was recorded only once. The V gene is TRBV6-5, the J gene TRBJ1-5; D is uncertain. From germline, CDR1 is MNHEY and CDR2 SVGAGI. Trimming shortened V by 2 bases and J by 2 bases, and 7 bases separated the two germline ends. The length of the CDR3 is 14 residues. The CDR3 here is CASSYLAGNQPQHF. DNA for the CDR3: TGTGCCAGCAGTTACCTGGCAGGCAATCAGCCCCAGCATTTT.

The CDR3 coding sequence is TGTGCCATCAGTGAGGCGGGAGGGTTAGATACGCAGTATTTT. It translates to CAISEAGGLDTQYF. The genes are TRBV10-3 and TRBJ2-3; 9 bases line up with TRBD2. V shed 2 bases and J 5 bases; nucleotides not matched to a gene: 2. Looked up from germline, CDR1 is ENHRY and CDR2 is SYGVKD. This CDR3 spans 14 amino acids.

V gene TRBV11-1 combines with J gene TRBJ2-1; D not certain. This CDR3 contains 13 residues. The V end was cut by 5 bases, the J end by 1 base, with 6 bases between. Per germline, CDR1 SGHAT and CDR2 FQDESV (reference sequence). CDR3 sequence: CASSPRSYNEQFF. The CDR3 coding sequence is TGTGCCAGCAGCCCCCGTTCCTACAATGAGCAGTTCTTC.

Here the CDR3 reads CASSLEVNTEAFF. CDR3 DNA: TGCGCCAGCAGCTTGGAAGTGAACACTGAAGCTTTCTTT. V gene TRBV5-1 combines with J gene TRBJ1-1; the D is unclear. The V gene lost 0 bases and the J gene lost 0 bases, with 3 bases spanning the gap. The CDR3 runs 13 residues. Per germline, CDR1 SGHRS and CDR2 YFSETQ. The entire variable domain, with the rest obtained from reference TRBV5-1 and TRBJ1-1, is as follows: KAGVTQTPRYLIKTRGQQVTLSCSPISGHRSVSWYQQTPGQGLQFLFEYFSETQRNKGNFPGRFSGRQFSNSRSEMNVSTLELGDSALYLCASSLEVNTEAFFGQGTRLTVV.